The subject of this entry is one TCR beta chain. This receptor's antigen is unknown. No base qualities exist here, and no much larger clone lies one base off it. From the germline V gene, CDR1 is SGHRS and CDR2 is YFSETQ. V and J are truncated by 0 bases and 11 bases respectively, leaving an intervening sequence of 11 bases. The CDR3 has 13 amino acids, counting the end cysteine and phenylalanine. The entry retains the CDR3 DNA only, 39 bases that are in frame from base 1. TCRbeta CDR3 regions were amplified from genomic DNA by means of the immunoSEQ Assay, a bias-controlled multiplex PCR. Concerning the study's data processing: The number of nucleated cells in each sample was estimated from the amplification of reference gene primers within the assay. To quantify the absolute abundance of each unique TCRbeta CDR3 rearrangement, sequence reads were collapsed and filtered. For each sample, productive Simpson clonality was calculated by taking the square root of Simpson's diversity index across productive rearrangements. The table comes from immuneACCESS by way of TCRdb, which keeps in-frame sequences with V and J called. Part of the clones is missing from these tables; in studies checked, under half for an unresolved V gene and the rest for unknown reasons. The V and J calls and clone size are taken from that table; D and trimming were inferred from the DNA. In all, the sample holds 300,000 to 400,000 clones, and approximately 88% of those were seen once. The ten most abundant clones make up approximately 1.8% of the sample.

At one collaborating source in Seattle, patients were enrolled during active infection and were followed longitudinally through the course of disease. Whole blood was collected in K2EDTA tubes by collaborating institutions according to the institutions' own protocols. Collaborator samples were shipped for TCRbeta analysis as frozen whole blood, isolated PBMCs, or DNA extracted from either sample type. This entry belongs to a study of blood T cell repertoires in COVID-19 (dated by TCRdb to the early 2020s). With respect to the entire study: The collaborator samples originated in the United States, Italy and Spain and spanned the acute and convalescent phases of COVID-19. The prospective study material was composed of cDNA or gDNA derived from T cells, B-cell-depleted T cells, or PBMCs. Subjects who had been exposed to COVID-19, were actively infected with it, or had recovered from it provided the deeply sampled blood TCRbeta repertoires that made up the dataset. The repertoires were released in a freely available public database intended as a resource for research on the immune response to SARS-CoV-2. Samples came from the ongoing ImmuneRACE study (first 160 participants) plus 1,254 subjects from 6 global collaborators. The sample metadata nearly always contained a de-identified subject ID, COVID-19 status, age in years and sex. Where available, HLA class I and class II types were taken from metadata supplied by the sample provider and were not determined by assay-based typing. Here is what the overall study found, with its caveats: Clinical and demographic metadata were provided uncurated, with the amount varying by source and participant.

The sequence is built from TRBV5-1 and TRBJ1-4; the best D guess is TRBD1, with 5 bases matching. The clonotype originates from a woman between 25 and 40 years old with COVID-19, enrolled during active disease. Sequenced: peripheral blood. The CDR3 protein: CASSLEGQLKLFF. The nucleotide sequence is TGCGCCAGCAGCTTGGAGGGGCAGCTTAAACTGTTTTTT.